This TCR beta chain was captured by sequencing in a study of blood T cells in healthy people across ages. Findings and caveats of the study: The long-lived group displayed more naive CD4+ cells, plus higher diversity, than the aged donors did. Naive T cell percentage and TCR beta diversity correlated strongly.

This clonotype was seen more than once but under ten times. Its antigen remains unknown. A read error may explain this, as a much larger clone is one base away. Germline V CDR1 and CDR2: SEHNR, FQNEAQ (reference sequence). The CDR3 runs to 16 residues. Trimming cost V 5 bases and J 7 bases; bases outside gene matches: 13. Primers used in a second PCR of roughly 6 to 11 cycles were a sample-barcoded 5' primer and a J-beta primer mix. CDR3-containing paired-end reads numbered at least 3 million in each sample. Via MiXCR, TCRdb re-called the 5' RACE reads, giving one row per CDR3 protein. The table lists more than 900,000 distinct CDR3 sequences, almost 30% of them singletons. In addition, the sample was reused for a study of T cells of mothers and their children.

This chain connects TRBV7-9 to TRBJ2-7, with 11 bases lining up with TRBD2. The sequenced sample consisted of blood. The receptor comes from a woman aged 35 to 49 in good health. As DNA, the CDR3 is TGTGCCAGCAGCCCCATAGCGGGGGGGATCTACAATGAGCAGTACTTC. This sequence encodes CASSPIAGGIYNEQYF.